Shown below are 21 T cell receptor beta chains from a single sample sequenced in a study of Graves' ophthalmopathy and Graves' hyperthyroidism. RNA transcripts were the template, and TCR beta CDR3 regions were amplified from them. HTBI primers primed a first-round RT-PCR, and a second-round multiplex PCR followed. From the multiplex PCR reads, TCRdb called clonotypes with MiXCR, one entry per CDR3 protein. This table has 350,000 to 450,000 distinct CDR3 sequences, about 18% appearing once. The sample comprised peripheral blood. These receptors all come from a woman under 30 with Graves' ophthalmopathy.

This clonotype has a count of ten or more. J is TRBJ2-7 and V is TRBV20-1; D ambiguous. Germline values: CDR1 DFQATT, CDR2 SNEGSKA (reference sequence). V shed 5 bases and J shed 0 bases, with 5 bases lying between them. The CDR3 contains 11 residues. The CDR3 loop is CSAPRSYEQYF. The DNA for the CDR3 is TGCAGTGCTCCCCGCTCCTACGAGCAGTACTTC.

This clonotype was counted ten times or more. The CDR3 region has the DNA TGCGCCAGCAGTCCTGACAGGTTGGGGTCTGGAAACACCATATATTTT. Translation: CASSPDRLGSGNTIYF. The chain couples TRBV4-1 to TRBJ1-3; possibly TRBD1 for D (6 bases). This CDR3 has 16 residues. V lost 6 bases to trimming and J lost 1 base, with 16 bases between them. Germline V lookup: CDR1 MGHRA, CDR2 YSYEKL.

This clonotype occurred many times. DNA for the CDR3: TGTGCCAGCAGTTCGTCCCCGACCGCAATGGGGACTGAAGCTTTCTTT. Its protein product is CASSSSPTAMGTEAFF. This sequence joins TRBV27 and TRBJ1-1; D gene uncertain. The V gene's germline CDR1 is MNHEY and CDR2 SMNVEV (reference sequence). The V end was cut by 4 bases, the J end by 5 bases, with 20 bases between. There are 16 residues in the CDR3.

This clonotype was seen repeatedly, ten times or more. V is TRBV28 and J is TRBJ2-5, with D perhaps matching TRBD1 or TRBD2 (5 bases each). Germline V gene data show CDR1 as MDHEN and CDR2 as SYDVKM. V was clipped by 5 bases and J by 1 base, with 14 bases between them. This CDR3 has 15 amino acids. As DNA, the CDR3 is TGTGCCAGCAGTCCAAGGGACGGCCTCCAAGAGACCCAGTACTTC. Amino acid sequence: CASSPRDGLQETQYF.

This clonotype was observed many times. The V and J genes are TRBV7-2 and TRBJ1-2; D gene uncertain. Per germline, CDR1 SGHTA and CDR2 FQGNSA. The CDR3 covers 12 residues. Deletions cut 1 base from V and 7 bases from J, with 7 bases between. CDR3 coding DNA: TGTGCCAGCAGCTTAGGGCTTATTGGCTACACCTTC. Translated: CASSLGLIGYTF.

V gene TRBV19 combines with J gene TRBJ1-5, with D tentatively TRBD1 (6 bases). Trimming removed 6 bases at V and 3 bases at J, with 9 bases between. The CDR3 extends over 13 amino acids. Germline values: CDR1 LNHDA, CDR2 SQIVND (reference sequence). The CDR3 region is CASRGALNQPQHF. The CDR3 coding sequence is TGTGCCAGTAGGGGGGCGCTCAATCAGCCCCAGCATTTT.

This clonotype showed up many times. The chain couples TRBV19 to TRBJ1-3; tentatively, D is TRBD1 (5 bases). This CDR3 spans 15 amino acids. CDR1 is LNHDA, CDR2 SQIVND, per germline (reference sequence). Between the trimmed V and J ends, which lost 3 bases and 4 bases, there was a span of 13 bases. DNA of the CDR3: TGTGCCAGTAGTATGACCGGGACGTCCGGAAACACCATATATTTT. It encodes CASSMTGTSGNTIYF.

This clonotype was observed at least ten times. The chain carries TRBV6-2 or TRBV6-3 and TRBJ2-5; no clear D gene. V was pared by 7 bases and J by 5 bases, with 14 bases between. The germline CDR1 and CDR2 sequences are MNHEY and SVGEGT. This CDR3 region has 13 residues. CDR3 in amino acids: CASTARVSETQYF. In nucleotides, the CDR3 is TGTGCCAGCACTGCTAGGGTTTCGGAGACCCAGTACTTC.

The J gene is TRBJ1-1, the V gene TRBV6-1; TRBD1 matches 9 bases. J was trimmed by 4 bases and V by 7 bases; bases with no gene match: 7. The CDR3 runs 14 residues. CDR1 MNHNS and CDR2 SASEGT come from the germline V gene. The CDR3 region is CASTSDRGGTEAFF. CDR3 bases: TGTGCCAGCACCTCGGACAGGGGAGGCACTGAAGCTTTCTTT.

There are many counts of this clonotype. The chain couples TRBV29-1 to TRBJ2-7; tentatively, D is TRBD1 or TRBD2 (6 bases each). The CDR3 sequence is 14 residues long. Trimming stripped 2 bases from V and 9 bases from J, with 20 bases between. Germline V CDR1 and CDR2: SQVTM, ANQGSEA. The CDR3 DNA sequence: TGCAGCGTTGAAAGTAGGGGGGACCTAGTCGGGCAGTACTTC. This translates into CSVESRGDLVGQYF.

The chain has TRBV25-1 and TRBJ1-2; D ambiguous. V was shortened by 5 bases and J by 4 bases, with 20 bases between the two germline ends. Germline loops: CDR1 MGHDK, CDR2 SYGVNS. The CDR3 totals 16 residues. The chain's CDR3 is CASSNYFLTWSYGYTF. DNA for the CDR3: TGTGCCAGCAGTAACTACTTCTTAACATGGAGCTATGGCTACACCTTC.

The chain couples TRBV6-2 or TRBV6-3 to TRBJ1-1, with 9 bases matching TRBD1. CDR3 size: 17 residues. CDR1 MNHEY and CDR2 SVGEGT come from the germline V gene. V gave up 6 bases and J gave up 4 bases; unmatched junction bases: 15. The CDR3 DNA is TGTGCCAGCAGCAGCGGGACAGGGTCAGGGTGGCCCACTGAAGCTTTCTTT. Translated, it gives CASSSGTGSGWPTEAFF.

This clonotype appeared many times. The J gene is TRBJ2-4, the V gene TRBV6-2 or TRBV6-3; 9 bases align to TRBD1. The V gene's germline CDR1 is MNHEY and CDR2 SVGEGT. The J segment lost 7 bases and the V segment lost 6 bases, leaving 4 bases of the junction unmatched. The CDR3 is 13 amino acids. The CDR3 loop is CASRGQGPNIQYF. CDR3 bases: TGTGCCAGCAGGGGACAGGGTCCGAACATTCAGTACTTC.

The table lists this clonotype with many counts. The genes are TRBV6-1 and TRBJ1-6; D is possibly TRBD1 (6 bases). The germline V gene encodes CDR1 MNHNS and CDR2 SASEGT. CDR3 size: 12 residues. V was pared by 6 bases and J by 8 bases, with 8 bases between. The CDR3 sequence is CASRYRDSPLHF. For the CDR3, the DNA is TGTGCCAGCAGGTACAGGGATTCACCCCTCCACTTT.

This clonotype has ten or more counts. The J gene is TRBJ2-5, the V gene TRBV29-1; D unclear. Deletions cut 3 bases from V and 5 bases from J, with 10 bases between. The CDR3 totals 12 residues. Germline values: CDR1 SQVTM, CDR2 ANQGSEA. CDR3: CSVDWARETQYF. The DNA for the CDR3 is TGCAGCGTTGATTGGGCGAGGGAGACCCAGTACTTC.

V and J are TRBV14 and TRBJ2-6; no definite D call. The CDR3 spans 20 residues. From germline, CDR1 is SGHDN and CDR2 FVKESK. Trimming shortened V by 1 base and J by 0 bases, and 19 bases separated the two germline ends. The CDR3 sequence: CASSQVPRGLLTSGANVLTF. The CDR3 DNA reads TGTGCCAGCAGCCAAGTACCGCGAGGCCTTCTAACCTCTGGGGCCAACGTCCTGACTTTC. Full variable domain (rest looked up from reference TRBV14 and TRBJ2-6): EAGVTQFPSHSVIEKGQTVTLRCDPISGHDNLYWYRRVMGKEIKFLLHFVKESKQDESGMPNNRFLAERTGGTYSTLKVQPAELEDSGVYFCASSQVPRGLLTSGANVLTFGAGSRLTVL.

The chain employs TRBV6-1 and TRBJ2-7; 10 bases match TRBD2. CDR1 and CDR2 from the germline V gene are MNHNS and SASEGT. Trimming cost V 5 bases and J 0 bases; bases outside gene matches: 4. The CDR3 consists of 15 residues. CDR3 in amino acids: CASSPSGGPSYEQYF. CDR3 bases: TGTGCCAGCAGTCCTAGCGGGGGCCCCTCCTACGAGCAGTACTTC.

The gene calls are TRBV6-1 and TRBJ1-5; D ambiguous. With 5 bases removed from V and 2 bases from J, the gap between germline ends came to 13 bases. Germline assignment: CDR1 MNHNS and CDR2 SASEGT. The CDR3 spans 15 residues. CDR3: CASSPARLGNQPQHF. The DNA for the CDR3 is TGTGCCAGCAGTCCAGCGCGTCTCGGCAATCAGCCCCAGCATTTT.

This clonotype appeared many times. V is TRBV28 and J is TRBJ1-5; no firm D call. The germline V gene has CDR1 MDHEN and CDR2 SYDVKM. Trimming removed 4 bases from V and 7 bases from J, with 11 bases in between. There are 13 residues in the CDR3. CDR3 bases: TGTGCCAGCAGTTCCCCCCCGGGGCAGCCCCAGCATTTT. The encoded protein is CASSSPPGQPQHF.

CDR3 loop: CSAQGTGLETQYF. CDR3 DNA: TGCAGTGCACAAGGGACAGGGTTGGAGACCCAGTACTTC. This chain links TRBV20-1 with TRBJ2-5, with 9 bases that match TRBD1. This CDR3 is built from 13 residues. Germline loops: CDR1 DFQATT, CDR2 SNEGSKA (reference sequence). Trimming removed 6 bases from V and 5 bases from J; junction bases left unmatched: 7.

This clonotype occurred many times. The chain is built from TRBV7-2 and TRBJ1-1; D possibly corresponds to TRBD1 (6 bases). The CDR3 has 15 residues. Trimming took off 1 base at V and 0 bases at J, with 9 bases between the two ends. The V gene's germline CDR1 is SGHTA and CDR2 FQGNSA. The CDR3 loop reads CASSLGNRVNTEAFF. CDR3 DNA: TGTGCCAGCAGCTTAGGTAACAGGGTGAACACTGAAGCTTTCTTT.